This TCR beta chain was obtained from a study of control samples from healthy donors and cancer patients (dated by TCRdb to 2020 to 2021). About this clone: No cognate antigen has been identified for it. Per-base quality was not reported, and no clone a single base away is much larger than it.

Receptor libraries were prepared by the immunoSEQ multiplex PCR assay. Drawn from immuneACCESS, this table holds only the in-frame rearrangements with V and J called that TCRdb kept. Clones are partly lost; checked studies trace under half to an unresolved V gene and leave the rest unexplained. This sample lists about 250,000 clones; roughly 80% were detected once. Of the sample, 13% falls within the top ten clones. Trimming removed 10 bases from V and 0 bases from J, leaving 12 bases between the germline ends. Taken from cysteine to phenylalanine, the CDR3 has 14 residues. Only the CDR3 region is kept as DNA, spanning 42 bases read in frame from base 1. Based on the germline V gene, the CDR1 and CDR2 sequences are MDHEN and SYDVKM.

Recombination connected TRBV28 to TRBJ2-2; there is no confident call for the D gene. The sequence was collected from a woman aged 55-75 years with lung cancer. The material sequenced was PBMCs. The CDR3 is CATPGLPNTGELFF. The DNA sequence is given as TGTGCCACCCCGGGCCTGCCGAACACCGGGGAGCTGTTTTTT.